This section outlines one TCR beta chain sequence together with its context. Its cognate antigen is unknown. Clones were sequenced by immunoSEQ multiplex PCR, and TCRdb holds only the in-frame ones, with some missing. This repertoire shows a few million clones, 90% to 95% found once; its top ten account for 1.5% to 2%. This entry comes from a study of shared clonotypes between healthy human individuals. The overall study: CD4 naive cells filled three plates per donor, CD4 memory three, CD8 naive two and CD8 memory one. Broader study findings: A handful of donors showed sharing of 4.5% to 6% of naive CD4 clonotypes.

Positive CCR7 selection of CD45RO-negative cells yielded the naive CD8 cells, and terminally differentiated effector memory CD45RA+ cells were excluded. J gave up 3 bases and V 6 bases, and 6 bases lay outside the gene matches. The CDR3 totals 15 residues. Looked up from germline, CDR1 is MDHEN and CDR2 is SYDVKM. The sample taken for sequencing was naive CD8+ T cells from PBMCs. The genes are TRBV28 and TRBJ2-2, with 8 bases lining up with TRBD2. The receptor comes from a young man in good health. Some clones in this sample may be carry-over from other donors' samples. CDR3 sequence: CASREHGRDTGELFF. The CDR3 DNA reads TGTGCCAGCAGGGAACACGGGAGGGACACCGGGGAGCTGTTTTTT.